This T cell receptor beta chain stems from a study of shared clonotypes between healthy human individuals. Study-wide findings and caveats: Clonotypes shared by all four sorted-subset donors had higher generation probabilities than non-shared clonotypes.

With respect to this clone: Its matching antigen is unknown.

Germline assignment: CDR1 SGDLS and CDR2 YYNGEE. Trimming at V came to 3 bases and at J to 4 bases, leaving 10 bases not matched to a gene. The CDR3 is 17 amino acids. Using immunoSEQ multiplex PCR, the repertoire was profiled, and TCRdb retains in-frame clones only, with some absent. Of 2,500,000 or so clones in the sample, 93% were seen once. This sequence joins TRBV9 and TRBJ2-5, with 12 bases that match TRBD2. This sequence originates from a man aged 18 to 30 in good health. Some clones in this sample may be carry-over from other donors' samples. Sequencing was performed on naive CD4+ T cells from PBMCs. Subset given: CD45RA+ positively selected. The CDR3 is CASSAQLSSGRGETQYF. The CDR3 DNA reads as TGTGCCAGCAGCGCGCAGCTATCTAGCGGGAGGGGAGAGACCCAGTACTTC.